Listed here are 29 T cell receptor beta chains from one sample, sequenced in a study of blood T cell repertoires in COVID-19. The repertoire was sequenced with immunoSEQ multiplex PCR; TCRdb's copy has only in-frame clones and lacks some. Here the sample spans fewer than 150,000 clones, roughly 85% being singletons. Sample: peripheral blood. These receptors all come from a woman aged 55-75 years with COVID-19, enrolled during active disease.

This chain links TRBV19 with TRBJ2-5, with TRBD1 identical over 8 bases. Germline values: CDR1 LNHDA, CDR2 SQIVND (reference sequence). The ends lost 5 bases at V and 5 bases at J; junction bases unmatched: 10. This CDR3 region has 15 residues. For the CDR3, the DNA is TGTGCCAGTAGTCCGACAGGGGTGGCCTTGGAGACCCAGTACTTC. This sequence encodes CASSPTGVALETQYF.

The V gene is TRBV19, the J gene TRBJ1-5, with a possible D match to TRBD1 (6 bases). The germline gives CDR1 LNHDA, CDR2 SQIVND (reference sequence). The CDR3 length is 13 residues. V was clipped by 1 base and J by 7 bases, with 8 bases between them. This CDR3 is CASSIGGRQPQHF. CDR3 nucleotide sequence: TGTGCCAGTAGTATAGGGGGGCGGCAGCCCCAGCATTTT.

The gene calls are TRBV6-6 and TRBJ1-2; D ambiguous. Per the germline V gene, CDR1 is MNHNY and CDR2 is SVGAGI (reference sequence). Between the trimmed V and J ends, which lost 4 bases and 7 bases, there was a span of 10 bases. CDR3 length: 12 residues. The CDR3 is CASSSGSFGYTF. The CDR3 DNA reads TGTGCCAGCAGTTCCGGGTCCTTTGGCTACACCTTC.

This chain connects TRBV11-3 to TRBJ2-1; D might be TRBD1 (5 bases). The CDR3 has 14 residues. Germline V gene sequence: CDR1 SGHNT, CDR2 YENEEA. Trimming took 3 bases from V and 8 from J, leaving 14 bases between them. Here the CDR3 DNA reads TGTGCCAGCAGCTTTTCCAGGGTGCAGGATGAGCAGTTCTTC. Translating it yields CASSFSRVQDEQFF.

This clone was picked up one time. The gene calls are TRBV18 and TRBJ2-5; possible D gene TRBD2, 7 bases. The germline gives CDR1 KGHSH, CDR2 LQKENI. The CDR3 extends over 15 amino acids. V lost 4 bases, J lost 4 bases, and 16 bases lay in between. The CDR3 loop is CASSRQQGGGETQYF. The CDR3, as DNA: TGTGCCAGCTCACGACAACAGGGAGGGGGAGAGACCCAGTACTTC.

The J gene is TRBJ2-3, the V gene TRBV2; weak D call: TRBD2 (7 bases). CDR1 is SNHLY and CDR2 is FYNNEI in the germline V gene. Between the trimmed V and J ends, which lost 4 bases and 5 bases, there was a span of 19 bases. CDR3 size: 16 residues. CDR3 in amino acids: CASSGNGGGEIDTQYF. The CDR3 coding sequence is TGTGCCAGCAGTGGGAACGGCGGGGGCGAAATAGATACGCAGTATTTT.

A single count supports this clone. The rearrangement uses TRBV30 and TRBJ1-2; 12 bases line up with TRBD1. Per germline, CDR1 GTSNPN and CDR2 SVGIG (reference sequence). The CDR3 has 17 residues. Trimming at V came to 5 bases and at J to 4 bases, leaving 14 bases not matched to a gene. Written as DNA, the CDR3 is TGTGCCTGGGTCGCTCAAGAACCGGGACAGGGGGCCTATGGCTACACCTTC. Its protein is CAWVAQEPGQGAYGYTF.

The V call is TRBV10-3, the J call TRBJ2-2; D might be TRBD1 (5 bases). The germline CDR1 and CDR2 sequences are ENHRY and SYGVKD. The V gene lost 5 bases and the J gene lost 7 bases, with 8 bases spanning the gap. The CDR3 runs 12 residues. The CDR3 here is CAISPGIGELFF. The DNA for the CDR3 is TGTGCCATCAGTCCAGGGATCGGGGAGCTGTTTTTT.

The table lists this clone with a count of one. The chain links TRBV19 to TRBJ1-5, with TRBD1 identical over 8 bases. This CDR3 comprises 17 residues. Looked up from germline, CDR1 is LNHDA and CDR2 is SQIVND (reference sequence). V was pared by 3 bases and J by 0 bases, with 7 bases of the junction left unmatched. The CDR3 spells CASSIGTGGYSNQPQHF. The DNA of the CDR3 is TGTGCCAGTAGTATCGGGACAGGCGGGTATAGCAATCAGCCCCAGCATTTT.

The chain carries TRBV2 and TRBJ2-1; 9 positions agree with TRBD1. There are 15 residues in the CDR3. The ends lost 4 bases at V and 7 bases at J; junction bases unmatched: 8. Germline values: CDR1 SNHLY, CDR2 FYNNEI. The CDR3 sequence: CASSGQGDVWNEQFF. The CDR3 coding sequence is TGTGCCAGCAGTGGACAGGGGGACGTTTGGAATGAGCAGTTCTTC.

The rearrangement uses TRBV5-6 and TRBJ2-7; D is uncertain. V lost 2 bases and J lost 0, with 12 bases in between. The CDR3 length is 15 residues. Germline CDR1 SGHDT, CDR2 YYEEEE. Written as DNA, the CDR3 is TGTGCCAGCAGCTTAGGCGGCCTAAGCTCCTACGAGCAGTACTTC. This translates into CASSLGGLSSYEQYF.

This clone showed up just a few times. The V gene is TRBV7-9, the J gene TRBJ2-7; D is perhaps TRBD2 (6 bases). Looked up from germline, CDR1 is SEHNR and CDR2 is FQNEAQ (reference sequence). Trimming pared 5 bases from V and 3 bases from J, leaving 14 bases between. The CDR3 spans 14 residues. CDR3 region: CASSPTGVDYEQYF. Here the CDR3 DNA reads TGTGCCAGCAGCCCGACGGGGGTTGACTACGAGCAGTACTTC.

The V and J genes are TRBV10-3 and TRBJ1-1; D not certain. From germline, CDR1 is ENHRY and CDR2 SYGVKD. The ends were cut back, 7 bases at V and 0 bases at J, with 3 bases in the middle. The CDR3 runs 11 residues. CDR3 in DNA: TGTGCCATCACCGTGAACACTGAAGCTTTCTTT. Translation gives CAITVNTEAFF.

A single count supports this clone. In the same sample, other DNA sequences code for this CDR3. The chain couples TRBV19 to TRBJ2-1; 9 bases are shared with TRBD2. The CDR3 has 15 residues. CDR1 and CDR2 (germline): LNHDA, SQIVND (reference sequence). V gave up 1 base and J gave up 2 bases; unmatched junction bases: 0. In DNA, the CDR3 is TGTGCCAGTAGTATAGGCGGGGGGGCCTACAATGAGCAGTTCTTC. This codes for CASSIGGGAYNEQFF.

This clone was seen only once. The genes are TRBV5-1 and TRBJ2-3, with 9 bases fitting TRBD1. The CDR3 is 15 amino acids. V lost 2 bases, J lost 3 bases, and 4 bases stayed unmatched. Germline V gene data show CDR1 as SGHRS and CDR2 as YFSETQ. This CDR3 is CASSLTGQGTDTQYF. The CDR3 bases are TGCGCCAGCAGCTTAACAGGACAGGGGACAGATACGCAGTATTTT.

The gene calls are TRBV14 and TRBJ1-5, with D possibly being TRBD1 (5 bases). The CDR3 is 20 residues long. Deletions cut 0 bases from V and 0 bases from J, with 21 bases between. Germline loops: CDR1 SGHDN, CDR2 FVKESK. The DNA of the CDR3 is TGTGCCAGCAGCCAAGACTACCGGGACCCAAGCGGGATTAGCAATCAGCCCCAGCATTTT. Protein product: CASSQDYRDPSGISNQPQHF.

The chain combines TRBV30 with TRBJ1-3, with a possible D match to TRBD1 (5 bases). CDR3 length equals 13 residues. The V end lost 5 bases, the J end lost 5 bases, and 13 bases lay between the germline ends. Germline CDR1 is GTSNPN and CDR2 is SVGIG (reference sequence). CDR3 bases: TGTGCCTGGGACATCCAGGGAAGAAACACCATATATTTT. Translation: CAWDIQGRNTIYF.

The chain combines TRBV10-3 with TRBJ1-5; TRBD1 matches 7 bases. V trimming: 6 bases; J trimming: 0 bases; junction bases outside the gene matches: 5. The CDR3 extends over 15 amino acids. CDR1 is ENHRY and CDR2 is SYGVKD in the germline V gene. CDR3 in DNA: TGTGCCATCAGGGCGGGACAGAATAGCAATCAGCCCCAGCATTTT. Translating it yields CAIRAGQNSNQPQHF.

The CDR3 reads CASSLDRRENYGYTF. In DNA form, the CDR3 reads TGTGCCAGCAGCTTAGATCGTCGGGAAAACTATGGCTACACCTTC. V gene TRBV11-2 combines with J gene TRBJ1-2; no firm D call. With 0 bases removed from V and 2 bases from J, the gap between germline ends came to 10 bases. Germline CDR1 and CDR2: SGHAT and FQNNGV. The length of the CDR3 is 15 residues.

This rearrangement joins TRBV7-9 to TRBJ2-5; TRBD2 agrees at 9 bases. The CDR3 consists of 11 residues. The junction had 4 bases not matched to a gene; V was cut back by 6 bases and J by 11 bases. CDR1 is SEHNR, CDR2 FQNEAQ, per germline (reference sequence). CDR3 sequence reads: CASSPGLAQYF. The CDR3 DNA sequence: TGTGCCAGCAGTCCAGGACTAGCGCAGTACTTC.

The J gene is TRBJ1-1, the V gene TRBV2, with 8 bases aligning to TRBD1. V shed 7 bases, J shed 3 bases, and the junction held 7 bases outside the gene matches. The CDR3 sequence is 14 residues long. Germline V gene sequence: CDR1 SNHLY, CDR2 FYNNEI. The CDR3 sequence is CASTPDREDTEAFF. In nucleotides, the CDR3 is TGTGCCAGCACCCCGGACAGGGAGGACACTGAAGCTTTCTTT.

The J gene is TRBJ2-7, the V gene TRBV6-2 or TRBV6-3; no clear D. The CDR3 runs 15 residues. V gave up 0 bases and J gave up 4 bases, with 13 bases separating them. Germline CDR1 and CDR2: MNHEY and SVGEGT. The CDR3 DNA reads TGTGCCAGCAGTTACTCCCCCGCACACCCTTACGAGCAGTACTTC. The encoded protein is CASSYSPAHPYEQYF.

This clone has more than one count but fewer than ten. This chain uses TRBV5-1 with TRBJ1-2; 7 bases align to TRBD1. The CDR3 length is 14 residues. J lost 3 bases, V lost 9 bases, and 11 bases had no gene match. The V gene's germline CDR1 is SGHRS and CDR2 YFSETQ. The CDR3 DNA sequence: TGCGCCACCAAACGAATGCAGGGGGACTATGGCTACACCTTC. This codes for CATKRMQGDYGYTF.

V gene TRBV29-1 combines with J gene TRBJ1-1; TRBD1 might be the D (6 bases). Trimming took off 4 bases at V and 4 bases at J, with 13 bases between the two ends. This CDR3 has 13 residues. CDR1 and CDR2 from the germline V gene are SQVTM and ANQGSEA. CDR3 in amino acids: CSVALGAVTEAFF. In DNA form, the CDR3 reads TGCAGCGTTGCGTTGGGGGCAGTCACTGAAGCTTTCTTT.

CDR3 coding DNA: TGCGCCAGCACGGGGGGGCTGGATACGCAGTATTTT. It translates to CASTGGLDTQYF. The chain has TRBV4-1 and TRBJ2-3; 8 nucleotides match TRBD2. Trimming at V came to 7 bases and at J to 6 bases, leaving 3 bases not matched to a gene. CDR3 length equals 12 residues. Germline values: CDR1 MGHRA, CDR2 YSYEKL.

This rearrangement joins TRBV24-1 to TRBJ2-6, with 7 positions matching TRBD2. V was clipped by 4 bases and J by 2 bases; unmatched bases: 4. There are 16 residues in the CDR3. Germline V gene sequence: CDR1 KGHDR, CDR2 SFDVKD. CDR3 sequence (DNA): TGTGCCACCAGTGAGGAGGCGGGGGCTGGGGCCAACGTCCTGACTTTC. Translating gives CATSEEAGAGANVLTF.

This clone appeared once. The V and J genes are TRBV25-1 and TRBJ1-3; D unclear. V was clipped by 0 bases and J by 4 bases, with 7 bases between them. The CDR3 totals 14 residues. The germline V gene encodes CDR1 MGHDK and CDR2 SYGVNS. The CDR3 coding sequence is TGTGCCAGCAGTGAATACGGGGTCGGAAACACCATATATTTT. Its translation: CASSEYGVGNTIYF.

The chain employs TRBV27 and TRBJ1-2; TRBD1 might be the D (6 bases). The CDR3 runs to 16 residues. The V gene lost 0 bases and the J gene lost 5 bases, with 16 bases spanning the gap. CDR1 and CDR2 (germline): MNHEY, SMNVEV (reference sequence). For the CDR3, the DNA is TGTGCCAGCAGTTTATCCCTGGACAGCGGGGTGTATGGCTACACCTTC. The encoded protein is CASSLSLDSGVYGYTF.

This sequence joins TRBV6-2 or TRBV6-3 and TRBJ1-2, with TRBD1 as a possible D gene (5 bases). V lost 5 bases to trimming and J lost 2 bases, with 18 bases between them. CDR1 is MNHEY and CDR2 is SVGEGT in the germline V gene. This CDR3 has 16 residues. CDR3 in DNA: TGTGCCAGCAGTCATCCCGAGGCAGGGTTAAACTATGGCTACACCTTC. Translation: CASSHPEAGLNYGYTF.